Listed below are T cell receptor beta chains from one sample, sequenced in a study of response to subunit inactivated influenza vaccine. TCRdb reanalysed the RT-PCR reads using MiXCR and keeps one entry per CDR3 protein. The table records about 530,000 distinct CDR3 sequences, approximately 10% of them present only once. Source: PBMCs from blood, taken on the day of vaccination. The receptors were sampled from a man aged 45-60 years who received an inactivated influenza vaccine. Both conserved end residues are part of each CDR3. D genes are given only for firm matches. Only part of the rows carry a size: once, few, many, or a class if the clone is expanded.

>TRBV27|.|TRBJ2-6|few|15
CASQGPLSGANVLTF
TGTGCCAGCCAGGGTCCCCTCTCTGGGGCCAACGTCCTGACTTTC
>TRBV5-5|TRBD1|TRBJ1-2|many|16
CASSSEPGQIFYGYTF
TGTGCCAGCAGCTCCGAGCCGGGACAGATCTTTTATGGCTACACCTTC
>TRBV7-9|.|TRBJ1-2|few|16
CASSLDYRLPNYGYTF
TGTGCCAGCAGCTTAGATTACAGGTTACCCAACTATGGCTACACCTTC
>TRBV5-5|TRBD2|TRBJ2-5|many|16
CASSLSLASGGKTQYF
TGTGCCAGCAGCTTGAGTTTGGCTAGCGGGGGGAAGACCCAGTACTTC
>TRBV20-1|.|TRBJ2-1|few|13
CSASPGRVNEQFF
TGCAGTGCTAGCCCCGGCAGGGTCAATGAGCAGTTCTTC
>TRBV6-5|.|TRBJ2-3|.|17
CASSYSQRGASTDTQYF
TGTGCCAGCAGTTACTCCCAACGCGGGGCTAGCACAGATACGCAGTATTTT
>TRBV20-1|.|TRBJ2-4|.|12
CSAQAGKNIQYF
TGCAGTGCTCAGGCCGGGAAAAACATTCAGTACTTC
>TRBV5-1|TRBD2|TRBJ2-5|many|16
CASSLGAGVVVETQYF
TGCGCCAGCAGCTTAGGCGCGGGAGTGGTGGTGGAGACCCAGTACTTC
>TRBV12-3/TRBV12-4|TRBD2|TRBJ2-1|.|13
CASELSGGYEQFF
TGTGCCAGCGAATTATCGGGAGGGTATGAGCAGTTCTTC
>TRBV2|.|TRBJ2-1|many|12
CASSGELPGQFF
TGTGCCAGCAGTGGGGAGCTCCCTGGGCAGTTCTTC
>TRBV19|TRBD2|TRBJ2-5|few|15
CASSIRGTSVETQYF
TGTGCCAGTAGTATAAGAGGGACTAGTGTGGAGACCCAGTACTTC
>TRBV7-7|.|TRBJ2-2|.|16
CASSLGRSLNTWELFF
TGTGCCAGCAGTTTGGGACGGAGCTTGAACACCTGGGAGCTGTTTTTT
>TRBV29-1|TRBD2|TRBJ2-7|.|13
CSVVSGGSYEQYF
TGCAGCGTTGTTAGCGGGGGGTCCTACGAGCAGTACTTC
>TRBV29-1|TRBD1|TRBJ2-1|few|12
CSVETGVNEQFF
TGCAGCGTTGAGACAGGGGTGAATGAGCAGTTCTTC
>TRBV20-1|.|TRBJ2-1|.|15
CSARDPDSINNEQFF
TGCAGTGCTAGAGATCCGGACTCCATTAACAATGAGCAGTTCTTC
>TRBV7-9|.|TRBJ1-5|many|12
CASSRNNQPQHF
TGTGCCAGCAGCAGAAACAATCAGCCCCAGCATTTT
>TRBV7-2|.|TRBJ1-2|few|17
CASSLGPVGSSNYGYTF
TGTGCCAGCAGCTTAGGCCCTGTTGGCAGTTCTAACTATGGCTACACCTTC
>TRBV30|.|TRBJ2-3|.|14
CAWGDSSFTDTQYF
TGTGCCTGGGGAGACTCCTCCTTCACAGATACGCAGTATTTT
>TRBV5-1|TRBD1|TRBJ1-5|.|15
CASSHWDRGYQPQHF
TGCGCCAGCAGCCATTGGGACAGGGGATACCAGCCCCAGCATTTT
>TRBV28|TRBD1|TRBJ2-5|few|15
CASSSRDRAGETQYF
TGTGCCAGCAGTTCCCGCGACAGGGCAGGGGAGACCCAGTACTTC
>TRBV4-3|.|TRBJ1-2|.|14
CASSQEVKGRGYTF
TGCGCCAGCAGCCAAGAAGTGAAGGGGAGAGGCTACACCTTC
>TRBV5-1|TRBD1|TRBJ2-7|many|15
CASSLTGVNPYEQYF
TGCGCCAGCAGCTTGACAGGGGTTAACCCCTACGAGCAGTACTTC
>TRBV12-3/TRBV12-4|.|TRBJ2-4|few|16
CASSPLATAMRNIQYF
TGTGCCAGCAGTCCCCTCGCCACGGCCATGAGAAACATTCAGTACTTC
>TRBV7-6|TRBD2|TRBJ2-2|.|18
CASSRTSGGPMNTGELFF
TGTGCCAGCAGCAGGACTAGCGGGGGGCCGATGAACACCGGGGAGCTGTTTTTT
>TRBV30|.|TRBJ1-5|few|13
CAWSPPGFQPQHF
TGTGCCTGGAGTCCCCCGGGGTTCCAGCCCCAGCATTTT
>TRBV7-2|.|TRBJ2-5|few|15
CASRPYPVYQETQYF
TGTGCCAGCAGACCTTACCCGGTGTACCAAGAGACCCAGTACTTC
>TRBV4-3|.|TRBJ1-1|.|16
CASSQEWQGQNTEAFF
TGCGCCAGCAGCCAAGAATGGCAGGGCCAGAACACTGAAGCTTTCTTT
>TRBV10-3|TRBD1|TRBJ1-1|.|13
CAIRGQGNTEAFF
TGTGCCATCAGGGGACAGGGGAACACTGAAGCTTTCTTT
>TRBV15|TRBD1|TRBJ2-1|few|14
CATSRGGTDNEQFF
TGTGCCACCAGCAGAGGTGGGACAGACAATGAGCAGTTCTTC
>TRBV5-1|.|TRBJ2-1|.|12
CASSVKGNEQFF
TGCGCCAGCAGCGTCAAGGGCAATGAGCAGTTCTTC
>TRBV5-1|.|TRBJ2-3|many|14
CASSSNSATDTQYF
TGCGCCAGCAGCTCAAATAGTGCCACAGATACGCAGTATTTT
>TRBV11-2|TRBD2|TRBJ2-3|.|18
CASSFLLLREASTDTQYF
TGTGCCAGCAGCTTCTTGCTTTTGCGGGAGGCTAGCACAGATACGCAGTATTTT
>TRBV11-2|.|TRBJ2-5|.|14
CASSLAQGQETQYF
TGTGCCAGCAGCTTAGCGCAGGGACAAGAGACCCAGTACTTC
>TRBV20-1|.|TRBJ2-7|few|12
CSAPIQTYEQYF
TGCAGTGCTCCAATCCAGACCTACGAGCAGTACTTC
>TRBV9|TRBD1|TRBJ1-2|.|14
CASSESGQLYGYTF
TGTGCCAGCAGCGAATCGGGACAGCTCTATGGCTACACCTTC
>TRBV12-3/TRBV12-4|TRBD1|TRBJ2-1|.|14
CASSLWGQGVEQFF
TGTGCCAGCAGTTTATGGGGACAGGGTGTCGAGCAGTTCTTC
>TRBV4-1|TRBD2|TRBJ2-5|many|18
CASSPGTSGGALDETQYF
TGCGCCAGCAGTCCCGGGACTAGCGGGGGGGCCTTGGACGAGACCCAGTACTTC
>TRBV27|.|TRBJ1-2|.|16
CASSLIRGLGNYGYTF
TGTGCCAGCAGTTTAATCAGGGGCTTAGGGAACTATGGCTACACCTTC
>TRBV28|.|TRBJ2-1|.|14
CATGGGLTYNEQFF
TGTGCCACCGGCGGAGGGCTTACCTACAATGAGCAGTTCTTC
>TRBV5-1|TRBD2|TRBJ2-2|.|16
CASSPLLAAGTGELFF
TGCGCCAGCAGCCCGCTGCTAGCGGCGGGTACCGGGGAGCTGTTTTTT
>TRBV28|.|TRBJ1-5|few|15
CASSLYGTPGSPQHF
TGTGCCAGCAGTTTATACGGGACACCTGGATCGCCCCAGCATTTT
>TRBV28|.|TRBJ2-6|.|20
CAILAEAGMGGSSGANVLTF
TGTGCCATCCTTGCCGAGGCAGGGATGGGGGGTAGCTCTGGGGCCAACGTCCTGACTTTC
>TRBV5-1|.|TRBJ2-1|many|12
CASSSPDNEQFF
TGCGCCAGCAGCTCCCCAGACAATGAGCAGTTCTTC
>TRBV14|TRBD1|TRBJ2-3|many|14
CASSQEQGTDTQYF
TGTGCCAGCAGCCAAGAACAGGGGACAGATACGCAGTATTTT
>TRBV12-3/TRBV12-4|TRBD2|TRBJ2-3|.|14
CASTLSGGTDTQYF
TGTGCCAGCACCCTTAGCGGGGGCACAGATACGCAGTATTTT
>TRBV6-1|.|TRBJ1-3|.|15
CASRSSAGAGNTIYF
TGTGCCAGCAGGAGTTCTGCAGGGGCAGGAAACACCATATATTTT
>TRBV6-6|.|TRBJ1-6|.|12
CANGQGNSPLHF
TGTGCCAACGGGCAGGGCAATTCACCCCTCCACTTT
>TRBV9|.|TRBJ1-4|.|16
CASSADLTVEVEKLFF
TGTGCCAGCAGCGCGGACCTGACGGTGGAGGTGGAAAAACTGTTTTTT
>TRBV15|.|TRBJ2-5|.|16
CATSREIKGGGETQYF
TGTGCCACCAGCAGAGAGATTAAGGGTGGAGGGGAGACCCAGTACTTC
>TRBV15|TRBD2|TRBJ2-1|.|17
CATSRGLAGGPYNEQFF
TGTGCCACCAGCAGAGGGCTAGCGGGGGGCCCCTACAATGAGCAGTTCTTC
>TRBV29-1|.|TRBJ2-7|few|13
CSVAGGEAYEQYF
TGCAGCGTTGCAGGGGGGGAGGCCTACGAGCAGTACTTC